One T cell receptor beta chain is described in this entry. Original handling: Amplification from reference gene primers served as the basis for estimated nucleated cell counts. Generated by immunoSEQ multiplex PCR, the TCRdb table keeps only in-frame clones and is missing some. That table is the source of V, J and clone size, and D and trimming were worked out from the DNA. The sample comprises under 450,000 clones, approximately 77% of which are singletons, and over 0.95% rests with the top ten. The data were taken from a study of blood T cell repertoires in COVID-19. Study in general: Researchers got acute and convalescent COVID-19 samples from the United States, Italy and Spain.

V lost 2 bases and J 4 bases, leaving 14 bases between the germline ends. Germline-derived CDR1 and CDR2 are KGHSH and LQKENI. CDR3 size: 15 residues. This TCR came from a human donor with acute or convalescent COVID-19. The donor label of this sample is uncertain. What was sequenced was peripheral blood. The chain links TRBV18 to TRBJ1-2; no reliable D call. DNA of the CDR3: TGTGCCAGCTCACCAACGTCGGGTGACGGCTATGGCTACACCTTC. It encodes CASSPTSGDGYGYTF.